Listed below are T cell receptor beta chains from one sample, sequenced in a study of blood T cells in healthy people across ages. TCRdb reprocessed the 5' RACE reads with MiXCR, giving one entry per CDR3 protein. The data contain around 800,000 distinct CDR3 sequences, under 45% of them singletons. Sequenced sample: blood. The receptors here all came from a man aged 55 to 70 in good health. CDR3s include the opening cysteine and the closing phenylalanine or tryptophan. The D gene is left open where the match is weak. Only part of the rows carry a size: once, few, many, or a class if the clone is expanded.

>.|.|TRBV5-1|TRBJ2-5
TGCGCCAGCAACTTGGGGGGCAATGAGCAGTACTTC
CASNLGGNEQYF
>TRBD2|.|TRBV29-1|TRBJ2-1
TGCAGCACCCAGCGGGGGACCAATGAGCAGTTCTTC
CSTQRGTNEQFF
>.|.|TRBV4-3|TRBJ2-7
TGCGCCAGCAGCCAAGCCCGACAGAGAAGTTACGTGGAGCAGTACTTC
CASSQARQRSYVEQYF
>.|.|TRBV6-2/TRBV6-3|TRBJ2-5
TGTGCCAGCAGTAAATCGGCAGAGACCCAGTACTTC
CASSKSAETQYF
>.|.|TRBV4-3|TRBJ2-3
TGCGCCAGCAGCCGACTAGGCGGGTTCGGGACAGATACGCAGTATTTT
CASSRLGGFGTDTQYF
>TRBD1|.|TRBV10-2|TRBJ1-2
TGCGCCAGCAGTGACCAACCCAGGGGGAACTATGGCTACACCTTC
CASSDQPRGNYGYTF
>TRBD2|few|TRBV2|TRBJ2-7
TGTGCCAGCAGCCTAGCGGGGGGTTCGGGCGAGCAGTACTTC
CASSLAGGSGEQYF
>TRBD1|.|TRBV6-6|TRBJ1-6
TGTGCCAGCACTCAGGGGGACAGAATTAATTCACCCCTCCACTTT
CASTQGDRINSPLHF
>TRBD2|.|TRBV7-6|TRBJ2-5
TGTGCCAGCAGCTTTAGGGCGGGGGGCCAGGGAGAGACCCGGTACTTC
CASSFRAGGQGETRYF
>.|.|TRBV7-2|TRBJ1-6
TGTGCCAGCAGCTTCGGTCAGGGTGTTAATTCACCCCTCCACTTT
CASSFGQGVNSPLHF
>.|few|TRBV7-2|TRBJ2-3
TGTGCCAGCAGCTTAGTGACTCCCCTGGGGACAGATACGCAGTATTTT
CASSLVTPLGTDTQYF
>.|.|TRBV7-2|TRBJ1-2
TGTGCCAGCAGCCCCCCTTGGCAGGGGAAGTCGAACTATGGCTACACCTTC
CASSPPWQGKSNYGYTF
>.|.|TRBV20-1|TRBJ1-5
TGCGGTGCTAGACCGACCTTCAATCAGCCCCAGCATTTT
CGARPTFNQPQHF
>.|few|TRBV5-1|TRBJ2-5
TGCGCCAGCAGCTCGGGGTCGCAAAAAGAGACCCAGTACTTC
CASSSGSQKETQYF
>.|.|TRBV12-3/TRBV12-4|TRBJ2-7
TGTGCCAGCAGTTTAGCGCTGGGAGCAACCCACGAGCAGTACTTC
CASSLALGATHEQYF
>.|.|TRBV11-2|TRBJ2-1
TGTGCCAGCAGCCCGATGGGTAATGAGCAGTTCTTC
CASSPMGNEQFF
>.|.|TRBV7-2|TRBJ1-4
TGTGCCAGCAGCGTTACAGGTCCTAATGAAAAACTGTTTTTT
CASSVTGPNEKLFF
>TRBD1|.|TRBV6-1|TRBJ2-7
TGTGCCAGCAGTGGGGGGACAGGGAGACCCTACGAGCAGTACTTC
CASSGGTGRPYEQYF
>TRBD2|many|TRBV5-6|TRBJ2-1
TGTGCCAGCAGTTCCTCGACTAGCGGGGGGATCAATGAGCAGTTCTTC
CASSSSTSGGINEQFF
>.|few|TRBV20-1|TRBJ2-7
TGCAGTGCTAGAGACCTCGGCGAGGGGAGCTACGAGCAGTACTTC
CSARDLGEGSYEQYF
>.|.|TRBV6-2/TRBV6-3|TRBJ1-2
TGTGCCAGCAGTTCATACCACATTGGGAGAAGCAACTATGGCTACACCTTC
CASSSYHIGRSNYGYTF
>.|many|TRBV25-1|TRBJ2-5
TGTGCCAGCAGTGAATCGAGGCGGGGCAGGGAAGACCGAACCCCTCAAGAGACCCAGTACTTC
CASSESRRGREDRTPQETQYF
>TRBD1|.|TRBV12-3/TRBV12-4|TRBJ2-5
TGTGCCAGCAGTCTAACCCGGACAGGATGGCAAGAGACCCAGTACTTC
CASSLTRTGWQETQYF
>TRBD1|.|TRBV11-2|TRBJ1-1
TGTGCCAGCAGCCTTAATCAACAACAGGGGGGCACTGAAGCTTTCTTT
CASSLNQQQGGTEAFF
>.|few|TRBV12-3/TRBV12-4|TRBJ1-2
TGTGCCAGCAGTCAAACGAACTATGGCTACACCTTC
CASSQTNYGYTF
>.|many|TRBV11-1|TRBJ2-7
TGTGCCAGCAGCTTAGTCGGGCAGACCTACGAGCAGTACTTC
CASSLVGQTYEQYF
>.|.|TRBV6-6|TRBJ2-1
TGTGCCAGCAGTTATGACAGCAGCGATGAGCAGTTCTTC
CASSYDSSDEQFF
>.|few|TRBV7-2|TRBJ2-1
TGTGCCAGCAGCCGGAGACAGGTGCCCTACAATGAGCAGTTCTTC
CASSRRQVPYNEQFF
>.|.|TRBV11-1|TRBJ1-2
TGTGCCAGCAGCTTAGCCCCCTCTTATGGCTACACCTTC
CASSLAPSYGYTF